The entry below describes one T cell receptor (beta chain). This entry belongs to a study of CD8 T cells in Susac syndrome. There are 13 residues in the CDR3. Trimming took 6 bases from V and 12 from J, leaving 21 bases between them. CDR1 is SNHLY and CDR2 is FYNNEI in the germline V gene. Random hexamers were used to reverse transcribe roughly 0.5 to 1 ug of RNA. TCRdb reanalysed the immunoSEQ multiplex PCR reads using MiXCR and keeps one entry per CDR3 protein. The top ten hold 0.08% to 0.095% of the sample, which has 230,000 or so distinct CDR3 sequences, nearly 97% seen once. Bulk CD8+ and CD4+ cells came from magnetic negative isolation; CD8+ TEMRA by FACS.

The rearrangement uses TRBV2 and TRBJ2-7; the D is unclear. Sequencing was done on a sample of CD4+ T cells from PBMCs. This clonotype originated in a human donor with multiple sclerosis. This CDR3 is CASSLQWKDQSYF. In DNA, the CDR3 is TGTGCCAGCAGCCTACAGTGGAAAGATCAGTCGTACTTC.